This T cell receptor (beta chain) was obtained from a study of T cell responses to AZD1222 COVID-19 vaccine. Study-level findings and limits: Recipients of AZD1222 seropositive at baseline numbered only 5 or 6. Possibly, clonal diversity was underestimated; donors were largely white British and included more females. Across the whole spike, CD4 TCRs peaked at regions 160-218 and 743-854.

From germline, CDR1 is MNHNS and CDR2 SASEGT. CDR3 length: 18 residues. Remarks on this clone: The antigen is unknown. Mismatch with germline at one junction end may stem from a read error.

Here immunoSEQ multiplex PCR was the method, and the copy in TCRdb shows in-frame clones only, minus some. The sample lists 75,000 to 100,000 clones, roughly 90% occurring once. The chain joins TRBV6-1 to TRBJ1-6; 10 bases fit TRBD1. This sample comprised peripheral blood, obtained on day 0 of AZD1222 vaccination. The receptor was derived from an adult in good health. CDR3 nucleotides: TGTGCCAGCAGAGAAGGACAGGGGGTAAGCTCCTATAATTCACCCCTCCACTTT. It encodes CASREGQGVSSYNSPLHF.